This is a list of T cell receptor beta chains from one sample in a study of cytomegalovirus exposure and HLA in healthy donors. The table came from immunoSEQ multiplex PCR; TCRdb's copy has only in-frame clones and leaves some out. In the table there are about 180,000 clones, 75% to 85% of which are singletons. Input material: PBMCs. The source of these receptors is a young woman in good health and CMV-seropositive. Both conserved end residues are part of each CDR3. Each record gives: V gene, J gene, D gene, clone size, CDR3 protein, CDR3 DNA. D genes are given only for firm matches. Where a row states a size, it is once, few, many or the class of an expanded clone; other rows omit it.

TRBV11-3	TRBJ1-3	.	.	CASSPRGSGNTIYF	TGTGCCAGCAGCCCAAGAGGATCTGGAAACACCATATATTTT
TRBV27	TRBJ1-2	TRBD1	.	CASSRSPGQGALWYGYTF	TGTGCCAGCAGTCGAAGCCCGGGACAGGGGGCCCTCTGGTATGGCTACACCTTC
TRBV21-1	TRBJ1-2	.	.	CASDIQGDYRHGYTF	TGTGCCAGCGACATTCAAGGAGACTATCGTCATGGCTACACCTTC
TRBV5-1	TRBJ2-5	.	.	CASSLGGQTGIQTQYF	TGCGCCAGCAGCTTGGGGGGACAAACTGGAATCCAGACCCAGTACTTC
TRBV28	TRBJ1-3	.	.	CASRGGASSGNTIYF	TGTGCCAGCCGGGGGGGGGCTTCCTCTGGAAACACCATATATTTT
TRBV2	TRBJ2-3	TRBD2	few	CASKRGGTDTQYF	TGTGCCAGCAAGCGGGGGGGCACAGATACGCAGTATTTT
TRBV9	TRBJ2-7	.	.	CASSVGGVSYEQYF	TGTGCCAGCAGCGTAGGGGGCGTCTCCTACGAGCAGTACTTC
TRBV7-9	TRBJ1-1	TRBD1	.	CASSKRGQGLSDTEAFF	TGTGCCAGCAGCAAGAGGGGACAGGGGCTTTCGGACACTGAAGCTTTCTTT
TRBV2	TRBJ2-5	TRBD2	.	CASSYLAGGLLETQYF	TGTGCCAGCAGCTACTTGGCGGGGGGGCTTTTGGAGACCCAGTACTTC
TRBV10-3	TRBJ2-2	.	once	CAISDSGNTGELFF	TGTGCCATCAGTGATAGCGGCAACACCGGGGAGCTGTTTTTT
TRBV28	TRBJ1-1	.	.	CASSPITRLAFF	TGTGCCAGCAGTCCAATTACAAGACTTGCTTTCTTT
TRBV5-1	TRBJ2-4	TRBD1	.	CASSFPGQGSKNIQYF	TGCGCCAGCAGCTTCCCGGGACAGGGTTCCAAAAACATTCAGTACTTC
TRBV30	TRBJ2-7	TRBD1	.	CAWSPLWGQGIRSYEQYF	TGTGCCTGGAGCCCACTCTGGGGACAGGGAATAAGGTCCTACGAGCAGTACTTC
TRBV5-1	TRBJ2-3	TRBD2	once	CASSLVAGGSVADTQYF	TGCGCCAGCAGCTTGGTCGCGGGGGGTAGTGTCGCAGATACGCAGTATTTT
TRBV18	TRBJ1-6	TRBD1	.	CASSQDRDYSPLHF	TGTGCCAGCTCACAAGACAGGGATTATTCACCCCTCCACTTT
TRBV7-2	TRBJ2-4	.	.	CASTLQGTAKNIQYF	TGTGCCAGCACCTTACAGGGCACGGCCAAAAACATTCAGTACTTC
TRBV28	TRBJ1-2	TRBD1	.	CASSPGQTYGYTF	TGTGCCAGTTCTCCGGGACAGACCTATGGCTACACCTTC